The source of this TCR beta chain is a study of lymphopenia after photon versus proton radiotherapy. The CDR3 is 13 residues long. CDR1 and CDR2 (germline): SGHRS, YFSETQ. V was clipped by 0 bases and J by 5 bases, with 8 bases between them. On this clone: Antigen specificity is unknown.

Generated by immunoSEQ multiplex PCR, the TCRdb table keeps only in-frame clones and is missing some. The sample holds 30,000 to 40,000 clones, approximately 80% seen once. Study findings and constraints: Photon-treated patients lost naive T cells and TCR diversity; proton-treated stayed stable. Post-nadir diversity loss with photons came from oligoclonal expansion, particularly CD8+ Temra cells.

The chain combines TRBV5-1 with TRBJ1-1; unclear D gene. This clonotype was sampled from a woman between 70 and 85 years old with pancreatic cancer. Source: peripheral blood, taken from a patient treated with proton-based radiotherapy. Here the CDR3 DNA reads TGCGCCAGCAGCTTGGAATTGGGTACTGAAGCTTTCTTT. This codes for CASSLELGTEAFF.